Here is one TCR beta chain with its context. The antigen is not known. Generated by immunoSEQ multiplex PCR, the TCRdb table keeps only in-frame clones and is missing some. Here the sample spans about 110,000 clones, around 95% being singletons. The source of the sample is a study of cytomegalovirus exposure and HLA in healthy donors. Study results and caveats: There were around 160 TCR beta chains listed as cytomegalovirus-associated.

This TCR was sampled from a woman aged 18-30 years in good health and CMV-seronegative. The sample consisted of PBMCs.

CDR3 in amino acids: CSVRDSGGQETQYF. The CDR3 DNA reads as TGCAGCGTTAGGGATAGCGGGGGCCAAGAGACCCAGTACTTC. This chain links TRBV29-1 with TRBJ2-5; 9 nucleotides align to TRBD2. J was trimmed by 1 base and V by 5 bases; bases with no gene match: 5. CDR3 length: 14 amino acids. The germline V gene has CDR1 SQVTM and CDR2 ANQGSEA.